Each of the 20 T cell receptor beta chains below was sequenced from the same sample in a study of response to subunit inactivated influenza vaccine. One entry per CDR3 protein, called by TCRdb with MiXCR from the RT-PCR reads. This table holds 400,000 to 550,000 distinct CDR3 sequences, around 25% found once. The sequencing here drew on CD4+ T cells sorted from PBMCs, taken 5 to 6 days after vaccination. These receptors all stem from a man in his forties or fifties who received an inactivated influenza vaccine.

CDR3 sequence: CAIRSSSYNSPLHF. The CDR3 DNA sequence: TGTGCCATTCGTTCAAGCTCCTATAATTCACCCCTCCACTTT. The genes are TRBV10-3 and TRBJ1-6; D unresolved. Germline-derived CDR1 and CDR2 are ENHRY and SYGVKD. This CDR3 has 14 residues. Trimming stripped 9 bases from V and 0 bases from J, with 9 bases between.

A few counts support this clonotype. The chain carries TRBV6-6 and TRBJ1-4; unclear D gene. The CDR3 totals 13 residues. V was pared by 8 bases and J by 7 bases, with 14 bases between. Germline CDR1 is MNHNY and CDR2 is SVGAGI (reference sequence). The CDR3 region has the DNA TGTGCCAGCCAACGAAGACGGAGTGAAAAACTGTTTTTT. Its protein product is CASQRRRSEKLFF.

The chain has TRBV20-1 and TRBJ2-1, with 11 bases identical to TRBD2. There are 17 residues in the CDR3. V lost 3 bases to trimming and J lost 5 bases; unmatched junction nucleotides: 12. Per germline, CDR1 DFQATT and CDR2 SNEGSKA (reference sequence). CDR3 in DNA: TGCAGTGCTAGGGTAGCGGGGGGGCCGAGGCTCCACAATGAGCAGTTCTTC. Protein: CSARVAGGPRLHNEQFF.

The chain employs TRBV6-1 and TRBJ2-7; 7 bases are a match to TRBD1. Germline CDR1 and CDR2: MNHNS and SASEGT. There are 14 residues in the CDR3. The V segment lost 7 bases and the J segment 4 bases; nucleotides outside the gene matches: 10. The DNA of the CDR3 is TGTGCCAGCAAGGAAGCTGGACAGGAGTACGAGCAGTACTTC. Its translation is CASKEAGQEYEQYF.

This clonotype was recorded at least ten times. The CDR3 spells CASTSGTSGGEQYF. The DNA of the CDR3 is TGTGCCAGCACGTCCGGGACTAGCGGGGGCGAGCAGTACTTC. V and J are TRBV12-3 or TRBV12-4 and TRBJ2-7; 14 bases are shared with TRBD2. The CDR3 length is 14 residues. The V and J ends lost 7 bases and 6 bases, in that order; junction bases with no gene match: 5.

The chain joins TRBV7-9 to TRBJ1-1; D may be TRBD1 (5 bases). This CDR3 has 15 residues. V was cut by 5 bases and J by 5 bases, with 18 bases left in between. CDR1 is SEHNR, CDR2 FQNEAQ, per germline (reference sequence). The CDR3 sequence is CASSRQLTGGTEAFF. In DNA, the CDR3 is TGTGCCAGCAGCCGACAGCTTACTGGAGGTACTGAAGCTTTCTTT.

The V and J genes are TRBV5-1 and TRBJ2-5; 7 nucleotides agree with TRBD1. CDR1 and CDR2 (germline): SGHRS, YFSETQ. Germline trimming cut 2 bases from V and 5 bases from J; bases unmatched to any gene: 3. This CDR3 has 13 residues. In nucleotides, the CDR3 is TGCGCCAGCAGCTTTAGGGACAGCGAGACCCAGTACTTC. It is translated as CASSFRDSETQYF.

The chain is built from TRBV30 and TRBJ2-1; D ambiguous. The CDR3 covers 13 residues. The V end lost 5 bases, the J end lost 6 bases, and 14 bases lay between the germline ends. The V gene's germline CDR1 is GTSNPN and CDR2 SVGIG (reference sequence). The CDR3 sequence is CAWAGQIGNEQFF. DNA of the CDR3: TGTGCCTGGGCCGGGCAAATTGGCAATGAGCAGTTCTTC.

The sample holds a few counts of this clonotype. V is TRBV21-1 and J is TRBJ2-7; the table's D call TRBD1 went unverified against the DNA. TRBV21-1 is a documented pseudogene. This CDR3 has 17 amino acids. CDR3 DNA: TGTGCCAGCAGCAAATATGGGGAAAGGGGAGTATCCTACGAGCAGTACTTC. It encodes CASSKYGERGVSYEQYF.

V and J are TRBV20-1 and TRBJ2-1; D might be TRBD2 (6 bases). Germline CDR1 reads DFQATT; CDR2 reads SNEGSKA (reference sequence). V was pared by 0 bases and J by 9 bases, with 24 bases between. The CDR3 runs 17 residues. CDR3 sequence: CSARDPSRAGLIGEQFF. In DNA form, the CDR3 reads TGCAGTGCTAGAGATCCTTCGCGGGCGGGATTAATTGGTGAGCAGTTCTTC.

The J gene is TRBJ2-5, the V gene TRBV12-3 or TRBV12-4; the D gene is possibly TRBD2 (6 bases). V dropped 3 bases and J dropped 6 bases, with 14 bases sitting between them. The CDR3 extends over 14 amino acids. CDR3 protein: CASSFDRERKTQYF. Written as DNA, the CDR3 is TGTGCCAGCAGTTTTGACCGGGAGCGCAAGACCCAGTACTTC.

This clonotype was detected many times. The genes are TRBV20-1 and TRBJ2-5; D unclear. CDR3 length: 12 residues. Trimming pared 2 bases from V and 2 bases from J, leaving 6 bases between. The V gene's germline CDR1 is DFQATT and CDR2 SNEGSKA (reference sequence). The CDR3 region has the DNA TGCAGTGCTAGAATGGGTCAAGAGACCCAGTACTTC. This encodes CSARMGQETQYF.

V is TRBV7-9 and J is TRBJ1-6; no clear D gene. Germline CDR1 and CDR2: SEHNR and FQNEAQ (reference sequence). This CDR3 has 15 residues. V gave up 2 bases and J gave up 6 bases, with 11 bases separating them. CDR3 in amino acids: CASSLLGPGNSPLHF. The CDR3 DNA reads TGTGCCAGCAGCTTACTCGGGCCTGGTAATTCACCCCTCCACTTT.

The V gene is TRBV10-1, the J gene TRBJ2-3; the D call may be TRBD1 or TRBD2 (5 bases each). Germline loops: CDR1 WNHNN, CDR2 SYGVQD (reference sequence). The CDR3 totals 13 residues. Deletions cut 4 bases from V and 6 bases from J, with 11 bases between. The DNA of the CDR3 is TGCGCCAGCAGTGGGCAGGGACGGGATACGCAGTATTTT. This sequence encodes CASSGQGRDTQYF.

V and J are TRBV20-1 and TRBJ2-1; 11 nucleotides agree with TRBD2. The CDR3 contains 15 residues. V lost 0 bases, J lost 8 bases, and 6 bases stayed unmatched. Germline CDR1 and CDR2: DFQATT and SNEGSKA (reference sequence). DNA for the CDR3: TGCAGTGCTAGAGATTATGGGACTAGCGGTTATGAGCAGTTCTTC. This sequence encodes CSARDYGTSGYEQFF.

Only a few counts were recorded for this clonotype. The V call is TRBV11-2, the J call TRBJ1-2; 7 nucleotides match TRBD1. This CDR3 spans 15 amino acids. After removal of 6 bases from V and 4 bases from J, the junction contained 11 bases not matched to a gene. Per the germline V gene, CDR1 is SGHAT and CDR2 is FQNNGV. CDR3: CASRHYQGGSYGYTF. For the CDR3, the DNA is TGTGCCAGCAGACACTATCAGGGGGGAAGCTATGGCTACACCTTC. The entire variable domain, with the rest obtained from reference TRBV11-2 and TRBJ1-2, is as follows: EAGVAQSPRYKIIEKRQSVAFWCNPISGHATLYWYQQILGQGPKLLIQFQNNGVVDDSQLPKDRFSAERLKGVDSTLKIQPAKLEDSAVYLCASRHYQGGSYGYTFGSGTRLTVV.

The CDR3 DNA reads as TGCAGTGCCTCCCCAGGGACAGGGGCTCAGCCCCAGCATTTT. It is translated as CSASPGTGAQPQHF. The V call is TRBV20-1, the J call TRBJ1-5; 10 bases line up with TRBD1. The CDR3 length is 14 residues. The germline V gene has CDR1 DFQATT and CDR2 SNEGSKA (reference sequence). The V and J ends lost 6 bases and 6 bases, in that order; junction bases with no gene match: 8.

This clonotype was detected a few times. The rearrangement links TRBV4-1 to TRBJ2-7, with 9 nucleotides matching TRBD1. CDR1 and CDR2 from the germline V gene are MGHRA and YSYEKL. The CDR3 consists of 14 residues. With 1 base clipped from V and 3 bases from J, the junction kept 1 base outside the gene matches. In DNA form, the CDR3 reads TGCGCCAGCAGCCAAGTGGGACAGGGCTACGAGCAGTACTTC. Protein: CASSQVGQGYEQYF.

In its sample, this clonotype was seen once. J is TRBJ2-4 and V is TRBV3-1; 7 nucleotides line up with TRBD2. This CDR3 comprises 16 residues. The junction had 10 bases not matched to a gene; V was cut back by 5 bases and J by 3 bases. CDR1 and CDR2 from the germline V gene are LGHDT and YNNKEL (reference sequence). CDR3 nucleotides: TGTGCCAGCAGCTTTAGCGGGTCGGGGGTCAAAAACATTCAGTACTTC. Protein product: CASSFSGSGVKNIQYF.

This clonotype was picked up a small number of times. This chain links TRBV9 with TRBJ2-1, with 14 nucleotides matching TRBD2. CDR3 length equals 20 residues. The V segment lost 3 bases and the J segment 2 bases; nucleotides outside the gene matches: 13. Germline values: CDR1 SGDLS, CDR2 YYNGEE. DNA for the CDR3: TGTGCCAGCAGCGCCATTCCCGCGGGACTAGCGGGAGCCACCTACAATGAGCAGTTCTTC. This encodes CASSAIPAGLAGATYNEQFF.